Each of the 32 T cell receptor beta chains below was sequenced from the same sample in a study of OX40 agonist ivuxolimab in advanced cancers. This table comes from immunoSEQ multiplex PCR, and its TCRdb copy is limited to in-frame clones, with some not included. The sample comprises tens of thousands of clones, over 70% of which are singletons, and 6.9% rests with the top ten. The sample here was CD4+ or CD8+ T cells sorted from blood, taken in a trial of the OX40 agonist ivuxolimab. Receptors originate from an adult with an advanced solid tumor such as melanoma, head and neck, liver or kidney cancer.

This clone has just one count. CDR3 loop: CASSSGLKETQYF. DNA of the CDR3: TGTGCCAGCTCATCTGGACTTAAAGAGACCCAGTACTTC. This chain joins TRBV18 and TRBJ2-5; a weak D match, TRBD2 (5 bases). Germline V CDR1 and CDR2: KGHSH, LQKENI. The CDR3 is 13 amino acids. Trimming removed 5 bases at V and 3 bases at J, with 10 bases between.

The chain is built from TRBV27 and TRBJ1-1; a possible D gene is TRBD1 (5 bases). Germline V gene lookup returns CDR1 MNHEY and CDR2 SMNVEV (reference sequence). The V end was cut by 5 bases, the J end by 0 bases, with 16 bases between. This CDR3 contains 16 residues. CDR3 residues: CASSLGPERMNTEAFF. The DNA for the CDR3 is TGTGCCAGCAGTCTGGGGCCGGAAAGAATGAACACTGAAGCTTTCTTT.

The chain has TRBV10-3 and TRBJ2-1; no clear D gene. V was pared by 2 bases and J by 4 bases, with 9 bases between. CDR3 length: 14 residues. Germline CDR1 is ENHRY and CDR2 is SYGVKD. The CDR3 loop is CAISEMVGYNEQFF. The DNA for the CDR3 is TGTGCCATCAGTGAGATGGTCGGGTACAATGAGCAGTTCTTC.

This chain links TRBV11-3 with TRBJ1-2, with 12 bases aligning to TRBD1. Unmatched junction bases numbered 5, after V lost 5 bases and J lost 7 bases. Per germline, CDR1 SGHNT and CDR2 YENEEA. The CDR3 totals 14 residues. DNA of the CDR3: TGTGCCAGCAGCCGGGACAGGGGGCAGATTGGCTACACCTTC. The encoded protein is CASSRDRGQIGYTF.

The J gene is TRBJ2-3, the V gene TRBV5-4; D call uncertain. Trimming removed 7 bases at V and 0 bases at J, with 12 bases between. The length of the CDR3 is 14 residues. Germline V lookup: CDR1 SGHNT, CDR2 YYREEE (reference sequence). The CDR3 loop reads CASAQFPSTDTQYF. For the CDR3, the DNA is TGTGCCAGCGCGCAGTTTCCGAGCACAGATACGCAGTATTTT.

This rearrangement joins TRBV6-6 to TRBJ1-4; no reliable D call. Germline V gene sequence: CDR1 MNHNY, CDR2 SVGAGI (reference sequence). Trimming shortened V by 0 bases and J by 3 bases, and 11 bases separated the two germline ends. This CDR3 comprises 16 residues. The CDR3 is CASSYSSPDPNEKLFF. In DNA, the CDR3 is TGTGCCAGCAGTTACTCCAGCCCGGACCCTAATGAAAAACTGTTTTTT.

This clone appeared a single time. V is TRBV15 and J is TRBJ2-5; TRBD2 matches at 11 bases. CDR1 LNHNV and CDR2 YYDKDF come from the germline V gene (reference sequence). J lost 7 bases, V lost 5 bases, and 12 bases had no gene match. The CDR3 length is 16 residues. The CDR3 sequence is CATSVASGGTVGTQYF. The CDR3 DNA follows: TGTGCCACCAGCGTTGCTAGCGGGGGGACCGTTGGGACCCAGTACTTC. Full variable domain (outside the CDR3, taken from reference TRBV15 and TRBJ2-5): DAMVIQNPRYQVTQFGKPVTLSCSQTLNHNVMYWYQQKSSQAPKLLFHYYDKDFNNEADTPDNFQSRRPNTSFCFLDIRSPGLGDTAMYLCATSVASGGTVGTQYFGPGTRLLVL.

This clone was recorded a few times. V gene TRBV6-6 combines with J gene TRBJ2-5, with D possibly TRBD2 on 6 matching bases. The germline gives CDR1 MNHNY, CDR2 SVGAGI (reference sequence). V gave up 6 bases and J gave up 7 bases, with 15 bases separating them. The CDR3 length is 13 residues. The CDR3 nucleotides read TGTGCCAGCAGCTACGGAGGGACCCCGACCCAGTACTTC. Translation gives CASSYGGTPTQYF.

The chain has TRBV5-1 and TRBJ2-3, with D possibly matching TRBD2 (6 bases). CDR1 is SGHRS and CDR2 is YFSETQ in the germline V gene. The V end was cut by 4 bases, the J end by 5 bases, with 20 bases between. The CDR3 covers 16 residues. The CDR3 nucleotides are TGCGCCAGCAGCCCGGCGGCCGCGGGACTCGTAGATACGCAGTATTTT. Its translation: CASSPAAAGLVDTQYF.

This chain connects TRBV11-1 to TRBJ1-1, with 9 bases identical to TRBD1. Losses at the gene ends were 5 bases for V and 13 bases for J; bases not matched to a gene: 11. This CDR3 spans 13 amino acids. Germline CDR1 SGHAT, CDR2 FQDESV (reference sequence). The CDR3 region has the DNA TGTGCCAGCAGCCCCGACAGGGGGTCGTCAGTTTTCTTT. Translated, it gives CASSPDRGSSVFF.

This chain uses TRBV4-2 with TRBJ1-5; D might be TRBD1 (5 bases). Germline V lookup: CDR1 LGHNA, CDR2 YNFKEQ. V was cut by 1 base and J by 6 bases, with 10 bases left in between. The CDR3 contains 14 residues. CDR3 loop: CASSQVGGSQPQHF. CDR3 coding DNA: TGTGCCAGCAGCCAAGTCGGGGGTAGTCAGCCCCAGCATTTT.

The chain combines TRBV2 with TRBJ2-5; tentatively, D is TRBD1 (6 bases). Germline V CDR1 and CDR2: SNHLY, FYNNEI. The V end lost 7 bases, the J end lost 4 bases, and 19 bases lay between the germline ends. This CDR3 has 15 amino acids. The CDR3 protein is CASKNREVLGETQYF. CDR3 nucleotide sequence: TGTGCCAGCAAGAACAGGGAAGTCTTGGGAGAGACCCAGTACTTC. Based on the CDR3 plus reference TRBV2 and TRBJ2-5, the full variable domain is EPEVTQTPSHQVTQMGQEVILRCVPISNHLYFYWYRQILGQKVEFLVSFYNNEISEKSEIFDDQFSVERPDGSNFTLKIRSTKLEDSAMYFCASKNREVLGETQYFGPGTRLLVL.

The V call is TRBV2, the J call TRBJ2-5; no firm D call. V lost 2 bases to trimming and J lost 2 bases, with 6 bases between them. CDR1 SNHLY and CDR2 FYNNEI come from the germline V gene. The CDR3 sequence is 13 residues long. Written as DNA, the CDR3 is TGTGCCAGCAGTGAACAGGTTCAAGAGACCCAGTACTTC. Encoded protein: CASSEQVQETQYF.

The gene calls are TRBV11-3 and TRBJ1-1; TRBD1 matches 11 bases. The ends lost 3 bases at V and 4 bases at J; junction bases unmatched: 4. Germline V gene lookup returns CDR1 SGHNT and CDR2 YENEEA. This CDR3 has 15 amino acids. The CDR3 DNA reads TGTGCCAGCAGCTTTTCCGGGACAGGGGGCACTGAAGCTTTCTTT. Translating it yields CASSFSGTGGTEAFF.

The rearrangement links TRBV9 to TRBJ1-2; 7 nucleotides agree with TRBD1. Trimming removed 3 bases from V and 6 bases from J; junction bases left unmatched: 2. Germline V lookup: CDR1 SGDLS, CDR2 YYNGEE. There are 12 residues in the CDR3. CDR3 bases: TGTGCCAGCAGCGAGACAGGGCATGGCTACACCTTC. This gives the protein CASSETGHGYTF.

The V call is TRBV6-5, the J call TRBJ1-5; a possible D gene is TRBD1 (5 bases). V was pared by 0 bases and J by 7 bases, with 10 bases between. CDR1 MNHEY and CDR2 SVGAGI come from the germline V gene. The CDR3 length is 14 residues. Here the CDR3 reads CASSYSPGEQPQHF. For the CDR3, the DNA is TGTGCCAGCAGTTACTCGCCGGGGGAGCAGCCCCAGCATTTT.

This sequence joins TRBV4-3 and TRBJ2-1; TRBD2 matches 8 bases. The CDR3 has 16 amino acids. Germline V lookup: CDR1 LGHNA, CDR2 YSLEER. V lost 1 base, J lost 1 base, and 3 bases stayed unmatched. The CDR3 DNA is TGCGCCAGCAGCCAAGGAAGACTAGCGTCCTACAATGAGCAGTTCTTC. It yields the protein CASSQGRLASYNEQFF.

V and J are TRBV6-5 and TRBJ1-1; tentatively, D is TRBD1 (5 bases). The CDR3 is made up of 15 amino acids. The V end was cut by 4 bases, the J end by 11 bases, with 23 bases between. Germline values: CDR1 MNHEY, CDR2 SVGAGI. The CDR3 DNA sequence: TGTGCCAGCAGTTCTCCGACAGAAAAAGTACGGGGGGCTTTCTTT. Amino acids: CASSSPTEKVRGAFF.

V usage is TRBV11-3 and J usage is TRBJ1-1; weak D call: TRBD1 (6 bases). Trimming cost V 6 bases and J 4 bases, with 12 bases left between them. The germline V gene encodes CDR1 SGHNT and CDR2 YENEEA. The CDR3 sequence is 13 residues long. The CDR3 region has the DNA TGTGCCAGCAGAGACAACAGGGCCACTGAAGCTTTCTTT. This encodes CASRDNRATEAFF.

This clone was seen more than once but under ten times. The chain combines TRBV4-2 with TRBJ1-1; TRBD1 matches 7 bases. Trimming took 1 base from V and 7 from J; bases not matched to a gene: 6. Looked up from germline, CDR1 is LGHNA and CDR2 is YNFKEQ. CDR3 length: 14 amino acids. CDR3 sequence (DNA): TGTGCCAGCAGCCAAGGGAACAGGGGAGGTGAAGCTTTCTTT. As protein: CASSQGNRGGEAFF.

The J gene is TRBJ1-3, the V gene TRBV28; D may be TRBD1 (6 bases). The CDR3 contains 14 residues. Germline V CDR1 and CDR2: MDHEN, SYDVKM. Trimming took off 0 bases at V and 3 bases at J, with 6 bases between the two ends. The CDR3 is CASSLWDSGNTIYF. CDR3 in DNA: TGTGCCAGCAGTTTATGGGACAGTGGAAACACCATATATTTT. Filled out from reference TRBV28 and TRBJ1-3, the complete variable domain reads DVKVTQSSRYLVKRTGEKVFLECVQDMDHENMFWYRQDPGLGLRLIYFSYDVKMKEKGDIPEGYSVSREKKERFSLILESASTNQTSMYLCASSLWDSGNTIYFGEGSWLTVV.

The CDR3 region has the DNA TGTGCCAGCAGTGAATCGGGCGGATGGCGGGGGAGCTCCTACGAGCAGTACTTC. Its translation: CASSESGGWRGSSYEQYF. This chain links TRBV25-1 with TRBJ2-7; 7 bases fit TRBD2. The V segment lost 1 base and the J segment 0 bases; nucleotides outside the gene matches: 12. The CDR3 totals 18 residues. Germline values: CDR1 MGHDK, CDR2 SYGVNS.

This clone was picked up one time. The V and J genes are TRBV30 and TRBJ2-3, with TRBD2 matching over 7 bases. Germline trimming cut 2 bases from V and 2 bases from J; bases unmatched to any gene: 4. Germline lookup yields CDR1 GTSNPN and CDR2 SVGIG (reference sequence). The CDR3 length is 14 residues. Here the CDR3 DNA reads TGTGCCTGGAGTCAAGCGGGGCTCACAGATACGCAGTATTTT. It specifies CAWSQAGLTDTQYF.

The gene calls are TRBV15 and TRBJ1-1; TRBD1 is a possible D gene (6 bases). Germline loops: CDR1 LNHNV, CDR2 YYDKDF (reference sequence). This CDR3 is built from 15 residues. V was pared by 6 bases and J by 0 bases, with 14 bases between. The CDR3 loop reads CATRPWDTLNTEAFF. As DNA, the CDR3 is TGTGCCACCAGACCCTGGGACACTTTGAACACTGAAGCTTTCTTT.

This clone came up once. The chain recombines TRBV7-9 with TRBJ2-3; no firm D call. The CDR3 is 12 amino acids. Trimming cost V 7 bases and J 4 bases, with 9 bases left between them. CDR1 and CDR2 from the germline V gene are SEHNR and FQNEAQ (reference sequence). The CDR3 DNA reads TGTGCCAGCACCATTATGGCAGATACGCAGTATTTT. Translation gives CASTIMADTQYF.

The rearrangement links TRBV5-4 to TRBJ2-7; tentative D call: TRBD2 (6 bases). This CDR3 spans 14 amino acids. Germline loops: CDR1 SGHNT, CDR2 YYREEE (reference sequence). The V end was cut by 0 bases, the J end by 5 bases, with 12 bases between. CDR3 amino acids: CASSLAGVANEQYF. CDR3 coding DNA: TGTGCCAGCAGCTTGGCGGGAGTGGCAAACGAGCAGTACTTC.

The chain carries TRBV12-1 and TRBJ2-1. TRBV12-1 is shown as a pseudogene. There are 13 residues in the CDR3. CDR3 sequence reads: CASSSGPSKEQFF. The DNA for the CDR3 is TGTGCCAGCAGCTCGGGCCCTAGTAAGGAGCAGTTCTTC.

This sequence joins TRBV14 and TRBJ1-1; D gene uncertain. Trimming removed 4 bases at V and 10 bases at J, with 13 bases between. CDR3 length equals 12 residues. Per germline, CDR1 SGHDN and CDR2 FVKESK. The CDR3 loop is CASSLEGRRAFF. In DNA, the CDR3 is TGTGCCAGCAGCCTTGAAGGCAGGCGAGCTTTCTTT. Looking up the rest from reference TRBV14 and TRBJ1-1 gives the full variable domain: EAGVTQFPSHSVIEKGQTVTLRCDPISGHDNLYWYRRVMGKEIKFLLHFVKESKQDESGMPNNRFLAERTGGTYSTLKVQPAELEDSGVYFCASSLEGRRAFFGQGTRLTVV.

The chain carries TRBV5-6 and TRBJ2-5; tentative D call: TRBD1 (6 bases). The V end lost 4 bases, the J end lost 5 bases, and 18 bases lay between the germline ends. CDR3 length: 15 amino acids. Per germline, CDR1 SGHDT and CDR2 YYEEEE. The CDR3 loop reads CASSLYSGTQETQYF. For the CDR3, the DNA is TGTGCCAGCAGCCTTTATTCCGGGACACAGGAGACCCAGTACTTC.

The rearrangement uses TRBV5-1 and TRBJ2-2; TRBD1 might be the D (5 bases). Germline lookup yields CDR1 SGHRS and CDR2 YFSETQ. The CDR3 has 15 residues. Trimming cost V 5 bases and J 3 bases, with 14 bases left between them. As DNA, the CDR3 is TGCGCCAGCAGTACAGGTCTGCCGGACACCGGGGAGCTGTTTTTT. Its protein is CASSTGLPDTGELFF.

The chain has TRBV11-1 and TRBJ2-5, with 12 bases that match TRBD2. The V and J ends lost 5 bases and 5 bases, in that order; junction bases with no gene match: 9. The CDR3 is made up of 16 amino acids. Germline assignment: CDR1 SGHAT and CDR2 FQDESV (reference sequence). CDR3 loop: CASSVLAGGFGETQYF. The CDR3 DNA reads as TGTGCCAGCAGCGTACTAGCGGGGGGCTTCGGGGAGACCCAGTACTTC.

The chain carries TRBV7-3 and TRBJ2-1; 8 nucleotides agree with TRBD2. The germline CDR1 and CDR2 sequences are SGHTA and FQGTGA. The J segment lost 10 bases and the V segment lost 5 bases, leaving 7 bases of the junction unmatched. The CDR3 is made up of 13 amino acids. The CDR3 DNA reads as TGTGCCAGCAGCATAGCGGGGTACAGGGAGCAGTTCTTC. This encodes CASSIAGYREQFF.